This TCR beta chain was recovered during a study of PD-1 blockade in classical Hodgkin lymphoma. General observations from the study: There was a significant rise in CD4+ TCR diversity by C4D1, with no such rise for CD8+.

This CDR3 spans 13 amino acids. Trimming cost V 6 bases and J 0 bases, with 8 bases left between them. Germline V gene lookup returns CDR1 SGHRS and CDR2 YFSETQ. Method: immunoSEQ multiplex PCR; TCRdb's copy keeps in-frame clones and lacks some. The sample lists tens of thousands of clones; 87% were seen once. The time point was: cycle 4 day 1 (C4D1), after 5 to 7 weeks of nivolumab. All patients experienced relapse after autologous stem cell transplantation, and brentuximab vedotin exposure was variable. This clone appeared once. Its antigen is unidentified. Sample: peripheral blood mononuclear cells (PBMCs), taken before the fourth cycle of nivolumab. The chain uses TRBV5-1 and TRBJ2-3, with unresolved D. This TCR derives from a human donor with classical Hodgkin lymphoma. The CDR3 here is CASTPVSTDTQYF. For the CDR3, the DNA is TGCGCCAGCACCCCGGTTAGCACAGATACGCAGTATTTT.